The subject of this entry is one T cell receptor beta chain. V was cut by 4 bases and J by 1 base, with 11 bases left in between. The CDR3 sequence is 14 residues long. CDR1 is SGDLS, CDR2 YYNGEE, per germline. This record comes from a study of cytomegalovirus exposure and HLA in healthy donors. Both 60 Vbeta primers and 13 Jbeta primers went into the PCR. The data were produced by immunoSEQ multiplex PCR, yet TCRdb's version contains in-frame clones alone and is incomplete. The sample lists approximately 130,000 clones, around 84% occurring once. The clonotype comes from a man aged 45-65 years in good health and CMV-seronegative. The rearrangement joins TRBV9 to TRBJ2-5; D perhaps matches TRBD2 (5 bases). The sequenced sample consisted of PBMCs. CDR3 protein: CASSPSGSQETQYF. In DNA form, the CDR3 reads TGTGCCAGCAGCCCGAGCGGCAGCCAAGAGACCCAGTACTTC.